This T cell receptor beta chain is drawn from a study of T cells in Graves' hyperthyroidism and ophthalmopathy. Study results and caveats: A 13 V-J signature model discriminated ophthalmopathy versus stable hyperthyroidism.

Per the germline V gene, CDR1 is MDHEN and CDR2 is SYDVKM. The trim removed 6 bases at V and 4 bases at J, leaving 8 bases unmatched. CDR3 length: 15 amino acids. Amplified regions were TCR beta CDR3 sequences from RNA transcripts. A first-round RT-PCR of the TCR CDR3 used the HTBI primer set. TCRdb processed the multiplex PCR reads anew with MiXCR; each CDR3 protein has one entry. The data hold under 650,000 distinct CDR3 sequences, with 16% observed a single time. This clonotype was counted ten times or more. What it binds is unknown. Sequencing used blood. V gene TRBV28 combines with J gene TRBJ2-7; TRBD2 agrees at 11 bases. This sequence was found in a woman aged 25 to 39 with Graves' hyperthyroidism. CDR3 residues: CASSPTSGSKYEQYF. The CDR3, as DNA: TGTGCCAGCAGCCCTACTAGCGGGAGTAAATACGAGCAGTACTTC.